This T cell receptor beta chain comes out of a study of response to subunit inactivated influenza vaccine. Study-level points and caveats: Authors suggested each seasonal influenza vaccination recruits few new T cells.

The CDR3 is made up of 16 amino acids. CDR1 and CDR2 (germline): LGHDT, YNNKEL (reference sequence). Germline trimming cut 2 bases from V and 7 bases from J; bases unmatched to any gene: 4. Details on this clonotype: The antigen is unknown.

TCRdb called the RT-PCR reads again in MiXCR, with one record for every CDR3 protein. This table has some 300,000 distinct CDR3 sequences, approximately 23% appearing once. The sequences come from PBMCs from blood, collected about 19 months after vaccination. This receptor was identified in a man between 50 and 75 years old who received an inactivated influenza vaccine. V is TRBV3-1 and J is TRBJ2-3; 15 nucleotides align to TRBD2. CDR3 protein: CASSQTGLAGGYTQYF. CDR3 coding DNA: TGTGCCAGCAGCCAAACGGGACTAGCGGGGGGATATACGCAGTATTTT.